This T cell receptor beta chain was captured by sequencing in a study of lymphopenia after photon versus proton radiotherapy. Study findings and constraints: Authors raise, but do not show, better survival with proton therapy.

A note on this clone: Its target is not known.

TCRdb's copy holds only in-frame clones and misses some; the assay was immunoSEQ multiplex PCR. The data show approximately 80,000 clones, about 86% seen once. The V end was cut by 9 bases, the J end by 2 bases, with 13 bases between. CDR3 length equals 13 residues. CDR1 is MNHEY, CDR2 SVGAGI, per germline. The sequenced sample was peripheral blood, obtained from a patient treated with proton-based radiotherapy. This sequence joins TRBV6-5 and TRBJ2-5; a weak D match, TRBD2 (6 bases). This TCR was sampled from a man aged 55 to 69 with pancreatic cancer. In nucleotides, the CDR3 is TGTGCCAGTCACCGGGACTTACAAGAGACCCAGTACTTC. Translated, it gives CASHRDLQETQYF.